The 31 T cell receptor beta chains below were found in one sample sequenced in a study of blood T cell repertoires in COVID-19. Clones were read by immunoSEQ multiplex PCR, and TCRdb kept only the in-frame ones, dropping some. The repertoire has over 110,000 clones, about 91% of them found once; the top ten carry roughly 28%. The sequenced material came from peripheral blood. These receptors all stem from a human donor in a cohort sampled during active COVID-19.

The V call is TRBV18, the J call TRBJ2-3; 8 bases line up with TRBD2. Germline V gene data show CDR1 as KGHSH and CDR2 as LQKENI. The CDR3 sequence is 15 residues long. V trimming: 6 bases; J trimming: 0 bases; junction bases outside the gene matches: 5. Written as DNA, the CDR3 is TGTGCCAGCTCGTCGACTAGCGCCAGCACAGATACGCAGTATTTT. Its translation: CASSSTSASTDTQYF.

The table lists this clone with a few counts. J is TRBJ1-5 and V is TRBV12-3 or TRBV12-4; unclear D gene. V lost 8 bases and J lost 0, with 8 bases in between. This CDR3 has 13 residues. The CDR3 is CASVGNSNQPQHF. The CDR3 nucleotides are TGTGCCAGCGTCGGGAATAGCAATCAGCCCCAGCATTTT.

The DNA for the CDR3 is TGTGCCAGCAGGCGCGGGACAGTACTCTCCTACAATGAGCAGTTCTTC. This translates into CASRRGTVLSYNEQFF. The genes are TRBV5-6 and TRBJ2-1, with D maybe TRBD1 (7 bases). Germline V CDR1 and CDR2: SGHDT, YYEEEE. This CDR3 spans 16 amino acids. The ends were cut back, 5 bases at V and 0 bases at J, with 15 bases in the middle.

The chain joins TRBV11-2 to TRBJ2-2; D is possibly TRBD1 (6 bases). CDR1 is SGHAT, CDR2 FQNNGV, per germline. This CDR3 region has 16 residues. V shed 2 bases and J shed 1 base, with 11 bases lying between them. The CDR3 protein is CASSLQGFRNTGELFF. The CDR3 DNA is TGTGCCAGCAGCTTACAGGGGTTTCGGAACACCGGGGAGCTGTTTTTT.

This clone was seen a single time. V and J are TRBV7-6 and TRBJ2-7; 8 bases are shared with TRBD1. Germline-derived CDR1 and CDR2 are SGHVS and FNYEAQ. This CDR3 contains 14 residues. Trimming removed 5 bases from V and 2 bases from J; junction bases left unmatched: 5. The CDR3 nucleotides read TGTGCCAGCAGCGCCCGACAGGGGCCCTACGAGCAGTACTTC. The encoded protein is CASSARQGPYEQYF.

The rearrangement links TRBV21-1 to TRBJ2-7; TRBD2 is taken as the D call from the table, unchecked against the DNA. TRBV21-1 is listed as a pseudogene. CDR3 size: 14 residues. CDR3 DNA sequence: TGTGCCAGCAGCTCGCGGACTTGGTCGTACGAGCAGTACTTC. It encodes CASSSRTWSYEQYF.

The CDR3 region has the DNA TGTGCCAGCAGCGTCGATCCGGGGTACTATGGCTACACCTTC. It yields the protein CASSVDPGYYGYTF. The chain carries TRBV3-1 (or the pseudogene TRBV3-2) and TRBJ1-2; D unresolved. CDR1 and CDR2 (germline): LGHDT, YNNKEL (reference sequence). V lost 5 bases and J 3 bases, leaving 13 bases between the germline ends. The CDR3 spans 14 residues.

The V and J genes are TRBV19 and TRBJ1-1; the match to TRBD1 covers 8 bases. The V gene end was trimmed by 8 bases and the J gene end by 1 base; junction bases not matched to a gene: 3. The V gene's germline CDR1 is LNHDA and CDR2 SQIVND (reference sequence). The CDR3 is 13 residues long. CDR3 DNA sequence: TGTGCCAGTGCGACAGGGGCGAACACTGAAGCTTTCTTT. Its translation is CASATGANTEAFF. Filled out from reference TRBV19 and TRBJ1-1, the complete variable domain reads DGGITQSPKYLFRKEGQNVTLSCEQNLNHDAMYWYRQDPGQGLRLIYYSQIVNDFQKGDIAEGYSVSREKKESFPLTVTSAQKNPTAFYLCASATGANTEAFFGQGTRLTVV.

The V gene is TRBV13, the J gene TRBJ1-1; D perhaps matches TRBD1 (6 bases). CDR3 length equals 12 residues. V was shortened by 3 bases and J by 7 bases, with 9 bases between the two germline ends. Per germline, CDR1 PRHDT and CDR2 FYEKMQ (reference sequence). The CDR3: CASSFDRSEAFF. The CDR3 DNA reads TGTGCCAGCAGCTTCGACAGGAGTGAAGCTTTCTTT.

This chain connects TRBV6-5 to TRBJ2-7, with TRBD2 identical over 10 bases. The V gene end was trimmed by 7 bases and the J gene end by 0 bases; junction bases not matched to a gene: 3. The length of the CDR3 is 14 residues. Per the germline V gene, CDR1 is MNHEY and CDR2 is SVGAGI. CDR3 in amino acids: CASIRTSGSYEQYF. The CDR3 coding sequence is TGTGCCAGCATAAGGACTAGCGGCTCCTACGAGCAGTACTTC.

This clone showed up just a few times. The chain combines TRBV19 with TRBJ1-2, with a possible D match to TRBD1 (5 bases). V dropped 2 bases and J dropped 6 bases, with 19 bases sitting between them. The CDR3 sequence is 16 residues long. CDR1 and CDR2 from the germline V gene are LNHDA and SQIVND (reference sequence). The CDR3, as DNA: TGTGCCAGTAGTATATGGACGGCACTCGCGGGGGATGGCTACACCTTC. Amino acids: CASSIWTALAGDGYTF.

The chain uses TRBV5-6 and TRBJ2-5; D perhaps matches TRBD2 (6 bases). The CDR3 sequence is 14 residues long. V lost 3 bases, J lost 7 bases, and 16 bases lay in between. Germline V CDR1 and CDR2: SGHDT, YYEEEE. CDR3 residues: CASSSRDSGGTQYF. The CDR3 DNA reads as TGTGCCAGCAGCTCGCGGGACTCCGGTGGGACCCAGTACTTC.

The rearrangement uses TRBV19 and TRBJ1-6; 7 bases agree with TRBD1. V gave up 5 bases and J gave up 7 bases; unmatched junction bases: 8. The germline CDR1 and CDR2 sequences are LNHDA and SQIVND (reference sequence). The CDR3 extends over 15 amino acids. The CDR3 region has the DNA TGTGCCAGTAGTCACGACAGGGCCGGGAATTCACCCCTCCACTTT. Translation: CASSHDRAGNSPLHF.

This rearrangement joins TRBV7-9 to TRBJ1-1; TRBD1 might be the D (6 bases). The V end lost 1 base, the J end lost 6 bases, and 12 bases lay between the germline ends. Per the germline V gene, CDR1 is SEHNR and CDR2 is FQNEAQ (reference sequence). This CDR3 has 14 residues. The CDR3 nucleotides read TGTGCCAGCAGCTTAGTTCGGGACATGCCTGAAGCTTTCTTT. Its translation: CASSLVRDMPEAFF.

The CDR3: CASSGTGTGGVYEQYF. CDR3 nucleotides: TGTGCCAGCAGTGGAACCGGGACAGGGGGCGTTTACGAGCAGTACTTC. The rearrangement links TRBV6-4 to TRBJ2-7; 12 bases map to TRBD1. The CDR3 covers 16 residues. Germline V lookup: CDR1 MRHNA, CDR2 SNTAGT. The junction had 8 bases not matched to a gene; V was cut back by 4 bases and J by 4 bases.

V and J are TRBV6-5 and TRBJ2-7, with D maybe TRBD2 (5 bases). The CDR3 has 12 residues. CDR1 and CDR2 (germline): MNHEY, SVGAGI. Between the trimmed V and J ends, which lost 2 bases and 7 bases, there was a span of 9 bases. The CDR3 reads CASSYVRGEQYF. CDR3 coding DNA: TGTGCCAGCAGTTACGTGCGAGGGGAGCAGTACTTC.

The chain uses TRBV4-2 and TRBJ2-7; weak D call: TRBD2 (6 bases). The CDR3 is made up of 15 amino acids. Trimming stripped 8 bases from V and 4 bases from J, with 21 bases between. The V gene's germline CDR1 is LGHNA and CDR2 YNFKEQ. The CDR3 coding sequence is TGTGCCAGCGCCCCGTTCAGGGAAGGAGGGTACGAGCAGTACTTC. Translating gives CASAPFREGGYEQYF.

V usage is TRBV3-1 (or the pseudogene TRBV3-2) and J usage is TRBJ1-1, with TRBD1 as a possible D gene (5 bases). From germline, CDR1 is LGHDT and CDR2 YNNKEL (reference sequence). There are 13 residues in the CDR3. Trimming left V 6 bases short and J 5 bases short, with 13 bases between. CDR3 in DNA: TGTGCCAGCAGAGTCCAGGGAGGGACTGAAGCTTTCTTT. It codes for CASRVQGGTEAFF.

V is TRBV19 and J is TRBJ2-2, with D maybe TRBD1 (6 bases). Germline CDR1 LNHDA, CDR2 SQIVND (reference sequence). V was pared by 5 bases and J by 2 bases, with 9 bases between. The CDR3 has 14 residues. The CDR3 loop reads CASSAGTNTGELFF. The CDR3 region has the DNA TGTGCCAGTAGTGCCGGGACAAACACCGGGGAGCTGTTTTTT.

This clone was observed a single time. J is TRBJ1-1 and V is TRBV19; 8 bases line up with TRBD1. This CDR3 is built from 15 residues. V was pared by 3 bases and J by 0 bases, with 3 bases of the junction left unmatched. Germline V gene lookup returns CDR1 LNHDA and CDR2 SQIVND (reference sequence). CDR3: CASSMGQVMNTEAFF. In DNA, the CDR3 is TGTGCCAGTAGTATGGGACAGGTGATGAACACTGAAGCTTTCTTT.

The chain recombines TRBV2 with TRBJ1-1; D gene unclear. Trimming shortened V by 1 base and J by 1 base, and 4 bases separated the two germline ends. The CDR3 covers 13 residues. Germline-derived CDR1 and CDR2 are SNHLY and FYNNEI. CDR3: CASSEERNTEAFF. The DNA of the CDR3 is TGTGCCAGCAGTGAAGAGAGGAACACTGAAGCTTTCTTT.

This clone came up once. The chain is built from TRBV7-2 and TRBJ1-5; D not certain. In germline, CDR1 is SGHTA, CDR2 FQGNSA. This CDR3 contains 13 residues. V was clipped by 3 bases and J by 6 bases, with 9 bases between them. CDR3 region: CASSFAEAQPQHF. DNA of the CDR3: TGTGCCAGCAGCTTCGCGGAGGCTCAGCCCCAGCATTTT.

CDR3 in DNA: TGTGCCAGCAGCCCCAGGAGCGGGGTAGGAGATACGCAGTATTTT. Translated: CASSPRSGVGDTQYF. The gene calls are TRBV7-2 and TRBJ2-3; TRBD2 aligns across 7 bases. The length of the CDR3 is 15 residues. Losses at the gene ends were 5 bases for V and 5 bases for J; bases not matched to a gene: 10. The germline CDR1 and CDR2 sequences are SGHTA and FQGNSA.

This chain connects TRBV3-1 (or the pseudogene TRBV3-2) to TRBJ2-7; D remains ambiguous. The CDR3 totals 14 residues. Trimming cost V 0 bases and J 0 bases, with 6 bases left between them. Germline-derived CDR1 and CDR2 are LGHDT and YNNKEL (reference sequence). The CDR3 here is CASSQDPYSYEQYF. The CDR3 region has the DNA TGTGCCAGCAGCCAAGATCCCTACTCCTACGAGCAGTACTTC.

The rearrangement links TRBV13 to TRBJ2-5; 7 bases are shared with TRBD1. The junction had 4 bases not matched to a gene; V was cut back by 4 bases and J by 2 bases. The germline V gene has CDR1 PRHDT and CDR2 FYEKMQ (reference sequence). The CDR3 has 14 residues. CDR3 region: CASSYRDRQETQYF. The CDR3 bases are TGTGCCAGCAGCTACCGGGACAGACAAGAGACCCAGTACTTC.

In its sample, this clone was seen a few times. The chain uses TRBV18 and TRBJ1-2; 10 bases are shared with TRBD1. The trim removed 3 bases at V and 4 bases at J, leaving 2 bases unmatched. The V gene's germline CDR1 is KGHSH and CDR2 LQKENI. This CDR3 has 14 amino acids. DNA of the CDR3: TGTGCCAGCTCACCGGGACAGGGGACCTATGGCTACACCTTC. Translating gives CASSPGQGTYGYTF.

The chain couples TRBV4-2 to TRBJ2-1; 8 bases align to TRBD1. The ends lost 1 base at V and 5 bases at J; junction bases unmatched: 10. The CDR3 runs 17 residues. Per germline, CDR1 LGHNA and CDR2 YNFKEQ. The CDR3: CASSQGVRGQVNNEQFF. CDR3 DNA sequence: TGTGCCAGCAGCCAAGGCGTAAGGGGACAGGTTAACAATGAGCAGTTCTTC.

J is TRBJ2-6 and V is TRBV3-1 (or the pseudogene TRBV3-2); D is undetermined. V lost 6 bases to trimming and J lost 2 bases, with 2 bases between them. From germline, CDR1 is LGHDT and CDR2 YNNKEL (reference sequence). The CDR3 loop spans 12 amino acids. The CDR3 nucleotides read TGTGCCAGCAGTACTGGGGCCAACGTCCTGACTTTC. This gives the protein CASSTGANVLTF.

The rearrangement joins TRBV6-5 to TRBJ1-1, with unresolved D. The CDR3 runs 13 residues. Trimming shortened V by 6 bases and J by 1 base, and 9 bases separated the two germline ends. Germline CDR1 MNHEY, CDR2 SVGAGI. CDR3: CASRVQRNTEAFF. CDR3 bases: TGTGCCAGCAGGGTCCAGCGGAACACTGAAGCTTTCTTT.

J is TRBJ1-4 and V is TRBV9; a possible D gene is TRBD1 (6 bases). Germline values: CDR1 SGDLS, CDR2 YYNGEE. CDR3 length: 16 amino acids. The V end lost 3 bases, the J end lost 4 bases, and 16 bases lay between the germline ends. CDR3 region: CASSARTGTNNEKLFF. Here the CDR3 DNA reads TGTGCCAGCAGCGCGCGAACAGGGACCAATAATGAAAAACTGTTTTTT.

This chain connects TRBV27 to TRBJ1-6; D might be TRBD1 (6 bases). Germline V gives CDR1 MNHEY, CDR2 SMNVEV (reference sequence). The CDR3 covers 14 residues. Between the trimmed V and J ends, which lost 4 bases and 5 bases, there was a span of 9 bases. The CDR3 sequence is CASSSPGDNSPLHF. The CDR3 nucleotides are TGTGCCAGCAGTTCACCAGGGGATAATTCACCCCTCCACTTT.